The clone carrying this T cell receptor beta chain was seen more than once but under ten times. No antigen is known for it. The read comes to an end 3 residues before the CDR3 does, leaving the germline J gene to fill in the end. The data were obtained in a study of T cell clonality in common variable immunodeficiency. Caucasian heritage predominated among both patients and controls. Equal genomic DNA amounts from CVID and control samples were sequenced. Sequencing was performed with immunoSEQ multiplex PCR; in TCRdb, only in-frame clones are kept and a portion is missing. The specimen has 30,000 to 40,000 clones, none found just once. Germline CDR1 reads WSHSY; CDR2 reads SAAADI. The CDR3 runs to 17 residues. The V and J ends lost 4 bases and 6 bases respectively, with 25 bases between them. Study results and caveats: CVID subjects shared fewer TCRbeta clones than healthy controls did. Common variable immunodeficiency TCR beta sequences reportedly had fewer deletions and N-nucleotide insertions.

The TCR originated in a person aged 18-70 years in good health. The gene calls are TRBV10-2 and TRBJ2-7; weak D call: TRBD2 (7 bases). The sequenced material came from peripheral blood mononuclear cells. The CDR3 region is CASSGSRGSGGALEQYF. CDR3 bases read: TGCGCCAGCAGTGGGTCAAGGGGTTCTGGGGGGGCCCTCGAG.